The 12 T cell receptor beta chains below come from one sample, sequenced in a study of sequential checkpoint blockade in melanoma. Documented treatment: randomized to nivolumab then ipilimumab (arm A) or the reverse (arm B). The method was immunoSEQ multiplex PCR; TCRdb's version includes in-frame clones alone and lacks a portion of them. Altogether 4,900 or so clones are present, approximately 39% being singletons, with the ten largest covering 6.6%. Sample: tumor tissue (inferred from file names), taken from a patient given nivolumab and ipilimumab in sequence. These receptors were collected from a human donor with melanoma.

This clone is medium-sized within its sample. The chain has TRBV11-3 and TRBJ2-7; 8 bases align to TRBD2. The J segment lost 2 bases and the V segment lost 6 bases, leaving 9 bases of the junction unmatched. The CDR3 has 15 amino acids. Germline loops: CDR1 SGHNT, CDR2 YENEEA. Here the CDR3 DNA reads TGTGCCAGCAGGAAGGGGGTAGCGGGGCCCTACGAGCAGTACTTC. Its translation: CASRKGVAGPYEQYF.

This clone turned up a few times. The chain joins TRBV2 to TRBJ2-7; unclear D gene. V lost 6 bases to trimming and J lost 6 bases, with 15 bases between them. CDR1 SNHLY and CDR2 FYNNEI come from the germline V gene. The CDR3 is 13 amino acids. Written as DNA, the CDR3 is TGTGCCAGCAGACCCGGGCCCTCGGGCGAGCAGTACTTC. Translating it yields CASRPGPSGEQYF. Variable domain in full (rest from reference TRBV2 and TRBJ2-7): EPEVTQTPSHQVTQMGQEVILRCVPISNHLYFYWYRQILGQKVEFLVSFYNNEISEKSEIFDDQFSVERPDGSNFTLKIRSTKLEDSAMYFCASRPGPSGEQYFGPGTRLTVT.

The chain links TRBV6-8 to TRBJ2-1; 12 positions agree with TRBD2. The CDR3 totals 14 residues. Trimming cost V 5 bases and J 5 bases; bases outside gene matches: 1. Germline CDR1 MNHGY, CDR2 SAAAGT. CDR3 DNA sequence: TGTGCCAGCAGTCTAGCGGGAGGGGACAATGAGCAGTTCTTC. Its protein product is CASSLAGGDNEQFF.

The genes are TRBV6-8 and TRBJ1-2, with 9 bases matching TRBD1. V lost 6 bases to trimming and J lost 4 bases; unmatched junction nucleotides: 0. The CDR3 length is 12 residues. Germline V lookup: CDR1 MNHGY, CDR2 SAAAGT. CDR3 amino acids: CASRGQGYGYTF. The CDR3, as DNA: TGTGCCAGCAGGGGACAGGGCTATGGCTACACCTTC.

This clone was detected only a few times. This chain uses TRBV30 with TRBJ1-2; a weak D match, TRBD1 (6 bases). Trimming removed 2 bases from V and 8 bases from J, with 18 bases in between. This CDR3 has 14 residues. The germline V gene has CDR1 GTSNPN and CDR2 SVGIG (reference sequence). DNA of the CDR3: TGTGCCTGGAGTCCGGGACTCACGCAGGGGGGCTACACCTTC. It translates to CAWSPGLTQGGYTF.

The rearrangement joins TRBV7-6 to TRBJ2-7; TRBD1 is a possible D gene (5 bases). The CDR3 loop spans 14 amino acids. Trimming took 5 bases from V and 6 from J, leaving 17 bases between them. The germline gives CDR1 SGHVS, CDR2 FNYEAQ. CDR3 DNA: TGTGCCAGCAGCCCGCATAAGGACCAGGGCGAGCAGTACTTC. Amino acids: CASSPHKDQGEQYF. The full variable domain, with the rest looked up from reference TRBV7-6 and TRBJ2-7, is GAGVSQSPRYKVTKRGQDVALRCDPISGHVSLYWYRQALGQGPEFLTYFNYEAQQDKSGLPNDRFSAERPEGSISTLTIQRTEQRDSAMYRCASSPHKDQGEQYFGPGTRLTVT.

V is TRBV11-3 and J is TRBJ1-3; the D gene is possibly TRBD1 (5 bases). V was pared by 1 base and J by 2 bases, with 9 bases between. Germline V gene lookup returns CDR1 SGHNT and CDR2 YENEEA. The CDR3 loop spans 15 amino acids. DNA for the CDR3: TGTGCCAGCAGCTTAGGGTCAGGGACTGGAAACACCATATATTTT. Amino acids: CASSLGSGTGNTIYF. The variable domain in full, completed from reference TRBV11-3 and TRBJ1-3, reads EAGVVQSPRYKIIEKKQPVAFWCNPISGHNTLYWYLQNLGQGPELLIRYENEEAVDDSQLPKDRFSAERLKGVDSTLKIQPAELGDSAVYLCASSLGSGTGNTIYFGEGSWLTVV.

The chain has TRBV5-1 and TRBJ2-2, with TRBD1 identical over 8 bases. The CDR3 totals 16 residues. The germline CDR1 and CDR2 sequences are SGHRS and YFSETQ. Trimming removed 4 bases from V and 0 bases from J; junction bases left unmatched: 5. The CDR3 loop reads CASSIRDRTNTGELFF. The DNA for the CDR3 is TGCGCCAGCAGCATCCGGGACAGGACGAACACCGGGGAGCTGTTTTTT.

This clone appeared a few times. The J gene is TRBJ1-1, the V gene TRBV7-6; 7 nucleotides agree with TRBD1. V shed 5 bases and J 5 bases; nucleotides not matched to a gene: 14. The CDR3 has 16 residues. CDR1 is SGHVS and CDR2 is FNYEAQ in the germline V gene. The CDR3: CASSRDRDRRVTEAFF. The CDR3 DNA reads TGTGCCAGCAGCCGGGATCGGGACAGAAGAGTTACTGAAGCTTTCTTT.

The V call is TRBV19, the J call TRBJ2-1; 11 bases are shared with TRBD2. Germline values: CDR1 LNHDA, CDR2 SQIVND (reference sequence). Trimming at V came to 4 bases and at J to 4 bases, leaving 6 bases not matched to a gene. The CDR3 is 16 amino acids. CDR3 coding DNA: TGTGCCAGTAGTAGCACGCTAGCGGGAGGTTACAATGAGCAGTTCTTC. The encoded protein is CASSSTLAGGYNEQFF.

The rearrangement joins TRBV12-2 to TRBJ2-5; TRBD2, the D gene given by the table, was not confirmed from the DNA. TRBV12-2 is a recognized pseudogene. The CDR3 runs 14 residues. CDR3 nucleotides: TGTGCCACCAAAAAAGCGGGAACCCAAGAGACCCAGTACTTC. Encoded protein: CATKKAGTQETQYF.

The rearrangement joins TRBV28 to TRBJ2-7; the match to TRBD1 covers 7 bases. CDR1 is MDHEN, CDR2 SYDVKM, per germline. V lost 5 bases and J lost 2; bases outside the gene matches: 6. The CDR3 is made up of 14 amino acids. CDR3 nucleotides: TGTGCCAGCAGTCTGACAGGGCCCCCCTACGAGCAGTACTTC. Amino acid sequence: CASSLTGPPYEQYF. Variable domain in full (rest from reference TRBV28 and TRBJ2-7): DVKVTQSSRYLVKRTGEKVFLECVQDMDHENMFWYRQDPGLGLRLIYFSYDVKMKEKGDIPEGYSVSREKKERFSLILESASTNQTSMYLCASSLTGPPYEQYFGPGTRLTVT.